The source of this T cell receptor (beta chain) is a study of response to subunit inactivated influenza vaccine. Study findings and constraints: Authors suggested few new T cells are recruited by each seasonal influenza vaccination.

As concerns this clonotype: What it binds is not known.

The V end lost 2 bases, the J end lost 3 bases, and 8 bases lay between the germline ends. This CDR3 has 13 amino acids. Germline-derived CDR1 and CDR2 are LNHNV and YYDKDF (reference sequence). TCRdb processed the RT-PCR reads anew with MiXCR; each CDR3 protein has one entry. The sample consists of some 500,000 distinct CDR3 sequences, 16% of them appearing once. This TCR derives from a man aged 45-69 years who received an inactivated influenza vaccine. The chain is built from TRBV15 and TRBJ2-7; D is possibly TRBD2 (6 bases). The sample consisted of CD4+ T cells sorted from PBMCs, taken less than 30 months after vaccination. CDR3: CATSRNGGYEQYF. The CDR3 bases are TGTGCCACCAGCAGAAACGGGGGCTACGAGCAGTACTTC.